This section outlines one T cell receptor beta chain sequence together with its context. Antigen specificity is unknown. The junction departs from the called germline gene at one end, perhaps through a read error. Library preparation tagged each individual cDNA molecule with a unique molecular identifier. TCRdb reprocessed the RACE reads via MiXCR and lists one record per CDR3 protein. The table includes some 100,000 distinct CDR3 sequences, 9% to 9.5% detected once. The length of the CDR3 is 17 residues. The germline CDR1 and CDR2 sequences are SGHVS and FNYEAQ. These data originate in a study of human T cells and chemical hapten exposure. Findings of the study overall: No change in TCRs above 1 in 1000 frequency was produced by DPC sensitization. Against controls, expanded TCRs gave rise to significantly more large CDR3 similarity clusters.

Time point specified: patch test 2, 6 weeks after DPC sensitization. Treatment noted: therapeutic diphenylcyclopropenone sensitization with weekly scalp DPC. The authors extracted total RNA from unfractionated whole blood. The sequence came from a middle-aged woman with alopecia areata. Some clones in this sample may be carry-over from other donors' samples. This sequence joins TRBV7-6 and TRBJ2-2, with a tentative D call TRBD1 (5 bases). Sequences were derived from whole blood, sampled in connection with sensitization to the hapten diphenylcyclopropenone (DPC). Here the CDR3 DNA reads TGTACCAGCAGCTTAGTGGCTGGGGCGAGCCGCACCGGGGAGCTGTTTTTT. Its protein is CTSSLVAGASRTGELFF.